This TCR beta chain derives from a study of CD4 T cells in relation to SARS-CoV-2 and coronaviruses. Study background: PBMCs were cultured with antigen for around nine days before TCR beta sequencing. Convalescent patients were roughly eight males and a handful of females; two were Hispanic.

Comment on this clone: Its antigen remains unknown.

90,000 to 100,000 naive or memory CD4+ cells were cultured with CEF peptides for roughly eleven days. The repertoire was sequenced with immunoSEQ multiplex PCR; TCRdb's copy has only in-frame clones and lacks some. Among about 36,000 clones listed, roughly 80% were seen once. The material sequenced was naive CD4+ T cells from PBMCs, cultured in vitro. Subset specified: naive CD4+ T cells isolated by negative enrichment. The sequence was collected from an adult with COVID-19.

In DNA, the CDR3 is TGTGCCAGCAGTTTACAAAGTACGGGAAACACCATATATTTT. Residues: CASSLQSTGNTIYF. The gene calls are TRBV28 and TRBJ1-3; D is undetermined. Trimming left V 2 bases short and J 4 bases short, with 9 bases between. The CDR3 spans 14 residues. Germline V CDR1 and CDR2: MDHEN, SYDVKM.